Sequencing of this TCR beta chain was carried out in a study of early T cells in non-severe SARS-CoV-2 infection. For the study at large: Chains were not paired, and sequencing was done on bulk RNA from unsorted whole blood.

V dropped 4 bases and J dropped 6; count of bases not matched to a gene: 6. Germline CDR1 SGDLS, CDR2 YYNGEE. This CDR3 contains 13 residues. In regard to this clonotype: Its target is unknown.

Regarding the study as a whole: Using VDJdb, the matching emphasized anti-spike CD8 responses while missing private and CD4 specificities.

Individual cDNA molecules were tagged with unique molecular identifiers. Each CDR3 protein is one row after TCRdb ran MiXCR on the 5' RACE reads. Seen here are roughly 99,000 distinct CDR3 sequences, 11% observed once, and the top ten hold 7.6%. V is TRBV9 and J is TRBJ1-2; 7 nucleotides align to TRBD1. The clonotype comes from an adult who was a healthcare worker with PCR-confirmed SARS-CoV-2 infection or an uninfected control (not recorded which). Sequences were obtained from whole blood. CDR3 nucleotides: TGTGCCAGCAGCCCTGGGACAGCGGATGGCTACACCTTC. It is translated as CASSPGTADGYTF.